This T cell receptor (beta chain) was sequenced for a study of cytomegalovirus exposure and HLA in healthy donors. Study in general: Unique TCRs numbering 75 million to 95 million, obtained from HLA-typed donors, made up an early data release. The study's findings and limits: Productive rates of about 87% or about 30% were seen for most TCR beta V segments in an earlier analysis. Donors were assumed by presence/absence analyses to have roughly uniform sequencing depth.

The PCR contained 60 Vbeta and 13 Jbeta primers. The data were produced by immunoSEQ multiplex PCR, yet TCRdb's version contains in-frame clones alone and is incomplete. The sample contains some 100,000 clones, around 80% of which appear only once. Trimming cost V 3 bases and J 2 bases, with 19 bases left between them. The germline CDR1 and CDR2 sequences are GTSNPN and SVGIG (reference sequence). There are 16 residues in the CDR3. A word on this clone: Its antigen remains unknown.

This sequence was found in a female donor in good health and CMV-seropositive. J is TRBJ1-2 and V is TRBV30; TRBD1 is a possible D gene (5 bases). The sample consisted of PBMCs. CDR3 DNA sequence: TGTGCCTGGAGACCTCCTACAGGAGTATCGAACTATGGCTACACCTTC. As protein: CAWRPPTGVSNYGYTF.